The TCR beta chain described here comes from a study of T cell responses to AZD1222 COVID-19 vaccine. Study findings and constraints: Seropositive status at baseline applied to only a handful of AZD1222 recipients. White British ancestry dominated among donors, who included more females, and clonal diversity was possibly underestimated. Vaccine-associated CD4 TCRs ranged over spike, dominating at 160-218 and 743-854. Scientists sampled the repertoires only once the peak T cell response had passed.

Clones were sequenced by immunoSEQ multiplex PCR, and TCRdb holds only the in-frame ones, with some missing. This sample has over 100,000 clones; 89% occur once, and the top ten carry roughly 20%. A single count supports this clone. Its target is not known. The germline V and J ends were trimmed by 3 bases and 1 base, with 10 bases remaining between them. The CDR3 is made up of 15 amino acids. In germline, CDR1 is MGHRA, CDR2 YSYEKL. The material was peripheral blood, obtained on day 0 of AZD1222 vaccination. The rearrangement links TRBV4-1 to TRBJ1-5; D gene unclear. The receptor was derived from an adult in good health. The DNA for the CDR3 is TGCGCCAGCAGCCAGAGACGGATGAGCAATCAGCCCCAGCATTTT. Residues: CASSQRRMSNQPQHF.